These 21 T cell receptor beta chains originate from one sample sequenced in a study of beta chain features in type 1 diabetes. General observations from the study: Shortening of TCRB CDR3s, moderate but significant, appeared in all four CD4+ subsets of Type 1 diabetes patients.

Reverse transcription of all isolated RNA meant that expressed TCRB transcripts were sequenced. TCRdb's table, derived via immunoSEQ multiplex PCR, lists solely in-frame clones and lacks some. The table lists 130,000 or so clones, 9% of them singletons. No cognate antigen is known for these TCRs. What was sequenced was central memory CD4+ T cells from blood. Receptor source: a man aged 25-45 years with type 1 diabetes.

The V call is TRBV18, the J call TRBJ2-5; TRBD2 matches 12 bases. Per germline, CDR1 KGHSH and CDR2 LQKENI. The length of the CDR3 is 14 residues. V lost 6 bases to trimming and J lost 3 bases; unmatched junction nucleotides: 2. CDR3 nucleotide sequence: TGTGCCAGCTCGAGACTAGCGGGGGAAGAGACCCAGTACTTC. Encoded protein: CASSRLAGEETQYF.

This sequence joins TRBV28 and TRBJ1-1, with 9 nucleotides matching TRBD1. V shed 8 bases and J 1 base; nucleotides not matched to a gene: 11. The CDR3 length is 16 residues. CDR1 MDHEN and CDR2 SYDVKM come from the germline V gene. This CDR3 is CASLSPPGQGNTEAFF. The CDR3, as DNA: TGTGCCAGCCTTTCTCCCCCGGGACAGGGGAACACTGAAGCTTTCTTT.

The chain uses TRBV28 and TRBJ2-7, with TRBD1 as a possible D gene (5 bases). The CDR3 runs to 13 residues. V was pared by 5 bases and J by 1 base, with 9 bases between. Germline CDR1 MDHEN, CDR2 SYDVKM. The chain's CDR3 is CASSGAQSYEQYF. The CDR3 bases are TGTGCCAGCAGTGGGGCGCAGTCCTACGAGCAGTACTTC. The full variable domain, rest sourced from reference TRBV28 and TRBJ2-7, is DVKVTQSSRYLVKRTGEKVFLECVQDMDHENMFWYRQDPGLGLRLIYFSYDVKMKEKGDIPEGYSVSREKKERFSLILESASTNQTSMYLCASSGAQSYEQYFGPGTRLTVT.

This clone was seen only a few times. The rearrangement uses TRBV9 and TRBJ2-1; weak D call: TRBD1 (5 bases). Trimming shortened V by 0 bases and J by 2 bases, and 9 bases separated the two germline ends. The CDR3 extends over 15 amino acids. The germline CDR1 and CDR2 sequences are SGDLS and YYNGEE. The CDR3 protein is CASSVDLGAYNEQFF. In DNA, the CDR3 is TGTGCCAGCAGCGTAGACCTAGGGGCCTACAATGAGCAGTTCTTC.

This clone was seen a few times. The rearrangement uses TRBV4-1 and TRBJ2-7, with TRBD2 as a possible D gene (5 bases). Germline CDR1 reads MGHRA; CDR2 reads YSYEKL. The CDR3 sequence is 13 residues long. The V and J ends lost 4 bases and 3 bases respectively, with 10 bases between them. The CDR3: CASSLQLGYEQYF. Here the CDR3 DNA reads TGCGCCAGCAGCCTGCAACTAGGCTACGAGCAGTACTTC.

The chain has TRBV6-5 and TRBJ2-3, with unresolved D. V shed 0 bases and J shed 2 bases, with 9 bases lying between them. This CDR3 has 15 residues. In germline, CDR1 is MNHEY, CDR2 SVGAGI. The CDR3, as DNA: TGTGCCAGCAGTTACTCCCCCCTGGCCACAGATACGCAGTATTTT. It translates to CASSYSPLATDTQYF.

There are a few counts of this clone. CDR3 in DNA: TGTGCCTGGGGTGAAGGACAGTACACAGATACGCAGTATTTT. Amino acids: CAWGEGQYTDTQYF. The V and J genes are TRBV30 and TRBJ2-3, with D perhaps TRBD1 (6 bases). The germline V and J ends were trimmed by 5 bases and 2 bases, with 14 bases remaining between them. CDR3 length equals 14 residues. Germline CDR1 and CDR2: GTSNPN and SVGIG (reference sequence).

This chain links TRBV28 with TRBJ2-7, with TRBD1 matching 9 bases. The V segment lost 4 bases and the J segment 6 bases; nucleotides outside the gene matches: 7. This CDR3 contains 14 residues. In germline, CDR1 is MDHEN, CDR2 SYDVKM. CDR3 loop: CASSSTGTGLEQYF. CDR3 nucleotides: TGTGCCAGCAGTTCCACCGGGACAGGGCTCGAGCAGTACTTC.

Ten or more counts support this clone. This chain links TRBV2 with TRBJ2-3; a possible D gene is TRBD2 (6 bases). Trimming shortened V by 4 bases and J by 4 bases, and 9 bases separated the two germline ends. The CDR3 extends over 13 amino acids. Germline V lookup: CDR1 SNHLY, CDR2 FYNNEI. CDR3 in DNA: TGTGCCAGCAGTGGGAGGGAGGCAGATACGCAGTATTTT. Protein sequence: CASSGREADTQYF. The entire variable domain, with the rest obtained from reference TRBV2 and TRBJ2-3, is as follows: EPEVTQTPSHQVTQMGQEVILRCVPISNHLYFYWYRQILGQKVEFLVSFYNNEISEKSEIFDDQFSVERPDGSNFTLKIRSTKLEDSAMYFCASSGREADTQYFGPGTRLTVL.

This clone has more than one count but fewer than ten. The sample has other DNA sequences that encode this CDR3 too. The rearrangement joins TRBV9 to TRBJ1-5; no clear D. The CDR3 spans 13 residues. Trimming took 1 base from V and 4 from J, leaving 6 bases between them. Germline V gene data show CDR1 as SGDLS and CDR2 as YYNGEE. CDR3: CASSVSGNQPQHF. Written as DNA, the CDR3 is TGTGCCAGCAGCGTATCAGGAAATCAGCCCCAGCATTTT.

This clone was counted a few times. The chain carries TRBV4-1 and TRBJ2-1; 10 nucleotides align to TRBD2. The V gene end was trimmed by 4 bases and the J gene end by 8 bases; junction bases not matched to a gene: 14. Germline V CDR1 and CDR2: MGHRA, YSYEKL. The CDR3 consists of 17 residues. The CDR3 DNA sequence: TGCGCCAGCAGCCTCCAGGGGGCGGGACTAGCGTTGCATGAGCAGTTCTTC. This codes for CASSLQGAGLALHEQFF.

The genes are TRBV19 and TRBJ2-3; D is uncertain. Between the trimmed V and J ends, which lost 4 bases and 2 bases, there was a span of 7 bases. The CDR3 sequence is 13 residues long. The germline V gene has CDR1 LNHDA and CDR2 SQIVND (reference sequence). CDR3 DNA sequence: TGTGCCAGTAGTAGGCAGGTCACAGATACGCAGTATTTT. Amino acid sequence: CASSRQVTDTQYF.

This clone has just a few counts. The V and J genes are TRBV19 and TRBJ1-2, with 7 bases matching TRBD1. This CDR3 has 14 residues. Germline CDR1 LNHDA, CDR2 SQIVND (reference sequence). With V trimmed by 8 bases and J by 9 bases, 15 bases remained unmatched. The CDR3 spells CASSGQAGLGSYTF. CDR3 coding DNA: TGTGCCAGTTCAGGACAGGCGGGGTTAGGCAGCTACACCTTC.

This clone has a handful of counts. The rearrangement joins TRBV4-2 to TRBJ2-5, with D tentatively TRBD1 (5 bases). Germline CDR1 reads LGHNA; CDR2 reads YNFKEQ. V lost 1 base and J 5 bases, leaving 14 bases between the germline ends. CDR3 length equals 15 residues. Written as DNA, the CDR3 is TGTGCCAGCAGCCAAGGCGGTGGGGCCAGCGAGACCCAGTACTTC. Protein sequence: CASSQGGGASETQYF.

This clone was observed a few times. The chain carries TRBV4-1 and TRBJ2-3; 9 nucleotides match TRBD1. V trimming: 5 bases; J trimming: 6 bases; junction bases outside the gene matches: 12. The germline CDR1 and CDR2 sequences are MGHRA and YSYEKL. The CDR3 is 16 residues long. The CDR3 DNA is TGCGCCAGCAGCTCTTTGGACAGGGGAGGGGAGGATACGCAGTATTTT. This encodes CASSSLDRGGEDTQYF.

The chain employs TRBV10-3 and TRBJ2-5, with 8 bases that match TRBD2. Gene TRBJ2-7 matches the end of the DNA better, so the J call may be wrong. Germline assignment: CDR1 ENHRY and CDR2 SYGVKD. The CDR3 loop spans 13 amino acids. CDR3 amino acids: CAIRAGGGSEQYF. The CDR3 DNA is TGTGCCATCAGGGCCGGGGGGGGCTCCGAGCAGTACTTC.

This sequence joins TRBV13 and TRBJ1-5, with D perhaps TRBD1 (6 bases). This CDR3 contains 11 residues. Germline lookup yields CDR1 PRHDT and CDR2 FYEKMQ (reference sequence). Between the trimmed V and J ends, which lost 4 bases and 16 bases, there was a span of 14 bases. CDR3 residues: CASSSRQVPHF. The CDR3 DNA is TGTGCCAGCAGCTCTAGACAGGTTCCACATTTT.

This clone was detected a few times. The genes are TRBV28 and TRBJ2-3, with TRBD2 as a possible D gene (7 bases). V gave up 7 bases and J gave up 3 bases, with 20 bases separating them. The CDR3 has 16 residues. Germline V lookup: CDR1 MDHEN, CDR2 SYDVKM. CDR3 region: CASTSPMGGRTDTQYF. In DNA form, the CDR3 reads TGTGCCAGCACTTCCCCGATGGGGGGGCGGACAGATACGCAGTATTTT.

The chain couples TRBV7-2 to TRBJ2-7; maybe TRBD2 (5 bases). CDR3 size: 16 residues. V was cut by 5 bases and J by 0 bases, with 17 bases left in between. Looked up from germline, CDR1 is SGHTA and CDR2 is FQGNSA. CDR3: CASSPRVRKTSYEQYF. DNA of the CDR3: TGTGCCAGCAGCCCGAGGGTCAGGAAAACCTCCTACGAGCAGTACTTC.

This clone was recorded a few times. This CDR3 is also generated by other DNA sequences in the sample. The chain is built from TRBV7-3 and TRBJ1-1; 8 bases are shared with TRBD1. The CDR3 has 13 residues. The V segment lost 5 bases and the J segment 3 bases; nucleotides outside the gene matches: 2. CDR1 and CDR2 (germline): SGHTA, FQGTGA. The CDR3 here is CASSLDRDTEAFF. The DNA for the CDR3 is TGTGCCAGCAGCCTGGACAGGGACACTGAAGCTTTCTTT.

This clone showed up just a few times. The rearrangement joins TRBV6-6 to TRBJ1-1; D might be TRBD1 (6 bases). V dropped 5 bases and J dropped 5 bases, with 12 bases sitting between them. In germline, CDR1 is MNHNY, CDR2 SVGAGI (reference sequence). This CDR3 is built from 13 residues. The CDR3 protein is CASSSQGMTEAFF. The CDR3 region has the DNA TGTGCCAGCAGTAGTCAGGGGATGACTGAAGCTTTCTTT.